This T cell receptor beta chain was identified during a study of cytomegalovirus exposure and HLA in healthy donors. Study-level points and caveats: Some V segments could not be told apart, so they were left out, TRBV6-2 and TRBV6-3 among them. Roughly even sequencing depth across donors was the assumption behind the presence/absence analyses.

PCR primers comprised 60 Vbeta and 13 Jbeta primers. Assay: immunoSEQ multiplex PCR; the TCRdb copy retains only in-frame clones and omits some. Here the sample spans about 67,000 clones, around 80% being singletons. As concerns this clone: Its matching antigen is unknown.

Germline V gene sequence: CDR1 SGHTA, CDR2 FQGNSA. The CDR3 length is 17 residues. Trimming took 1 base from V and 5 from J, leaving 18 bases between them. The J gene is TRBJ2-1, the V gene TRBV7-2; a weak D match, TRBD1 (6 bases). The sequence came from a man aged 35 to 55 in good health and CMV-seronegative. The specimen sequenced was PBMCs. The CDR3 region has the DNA TGTGCCAGCAGCTTAGACCCCAGGGGTTTAGGACACAATGAGCAGTTCTTC. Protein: CASSLDPRGLGHNEQFF. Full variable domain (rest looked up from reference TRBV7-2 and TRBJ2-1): GAGVSQSPSNKVTEKGKDVELRCDPISGHTALYWYRQSLGQGLEFLIYFQGNSAPDKSGLPSDRFSAERTGGSVSTLTIQRTQQEDSAVYLCASSLDPRGLGHNEQFFGPGTRLTVL.